Included here is one T cell receptor (beta chain) sequence, with context. This record belongs to a study of control samples from healthy donors and cancer patients. TCRdb keeps only in-frame clones here, not all; method: immunoSEQ multiplex PCR. The sample has 55,000 to 70,000 clones; around 93% are singletons. Germline V gives CDR1 MGHRA, CDR2 YSYEKL. The CDR3 runs to 16 residues. V lost 0 bases to trimming and J lost 1 base; unmatched junction nucleotides: 4. The receptor's source is a man under 40 with colorectal cancer. This rearrangement joins TRBV4-1 to TRBJ2-7; 9 bases align to TRBD1. Sequenced sample: PBMCs. The CDR3 region has the DNA TGCGCCAGCAGCCAAGAAGCGGGGACAGGGTCCTACGAGCAGTACTTC. This gives the protein CASSQEAGTGSYEQYF.